Presented here are 23 T cell receptor beta chains from one specimen sequenced in a study of beta chain features in type 1 diabetes. The isolated RNA, all of it, was reverse transcribed, so expressed TCRB transcripts were what got sequenced. This table comes from immunoSEQ multiplex PCR, and its TCRdb copy is limited to in-frame clones, with some not included. The sample includes more than 350,000 clones, roughly 11% of them seen just once. The sequencing sample was made of naive CD4+ T cells from blood. The source of these receptors is a woman between 18 and 29 years old in good health.

This clone was seen a few times. The junction shows a germline mismatch at one end, possibly a read error. This chain connects TRBV20-1 to TRBJ2-3; 7 bases map to TRBD1. This CDR3 has 11 amino acids. CDR1 is DFQATT, CDR2 SNEGSKA, per germline (reference sequence). The CDR3 protein is CSATRGQTGMF. The CDR3 DNA reads as TGCAGTGCTACCAGAGGTCAGACAGGGATGTTT.

The V and J genes are TRBV5-1 and TRBJ2-7, with a possible D match to TRBD2 (5 bases). V was shortened by 0 bases and J by 1 base, with 8 bases between the two germline ends. CDR1 SGHRS and CDR2 YFSETQ come from the germline V gene. The CDR3 contains 14 residues. CDR3: CASSLGSGSYEQYV. In DNA, the CDR3 is TGCGCCAGCAGCTTGGGAAGCGGTTCCTACGAGCAGTACGTC.

This clone appeared a few times. V and J are TRBV30 and TRBJ1-1; 8 positions agree with TRBD1. Germline V gene sequence: CDR1 GTSNPN, CDR2 SVGIG (reference sequence). CDR3 length: 13 residues. V gave up 5 bases and J gave up 11 bases; unmatched junction bases: 13. For the CDR3, the DNA is TGTGCCTGGCACGGGACAGGCCCGGGGGTGGCTTTCTTT. Its translation: CAWHGTGPGVAFF.

This clone came up a few times. This chain connects TRBV7-2 to TRBJ2-1; the D gene is possibly TRBD2 (6 bases). Germline V gene sequence: CDR1 SGHTA, CDR2 FQGNSA. V was pared by 2 bases and J by 5 bases, with 10 bases between. The CDR3 has 14 amino acids. CDR3 coding DNA: TGTGCCAGCAGCTTACAAGGAGGGGACAATGAGCAGTTCTTC. Its protein is CASSLQGGDNEQFF.

The sample holds a few counts of this clone. This rearrangement joins TRBV28 to TRBJ1-2; 9 bases line up with TRBD1. Germline CDR1 reads MDHEN; CDR2 reads SYDVKM. J lost 11 bases, V lost 6 bases, and 13 bases had no gene match. This CDR3 is 14 amino acids long. The chain's CDR3 is CASRPSTGGTLYTF. CDR3 bases: TGTGCCAGCAGGCCATCAACAGGGGGCACACTATACACCTTC.

V usage is TRBV30 and J usage is TRBJ2-5; the D gene could be TRBD1 or TRBD2 (5 bases each). The J call is uncertain, as TRBJ2-7 better fits the DNA end. The CDR3 runs 13 residues. Per the germline V gene, CDR1 is GTSNPN and CDR2 is SVGIG (reference sequence). The CDR3 is CAWSVRDGYEQYF. CDR3 DNA: TGTGCCTGGAGTGTTAGGGACGGCTACGAGCAGTACTTC.

V gene TRBV20-1 combines with J gene TRBJ1-3, with D unresolved. The CDR3 is made up of 10 amino acids. V gave up 3 bases and J gave up 4 bases, with 1 base separating them. The germline CDR1 and CDR2 sequences are DFQATT and SNEGSKA (reference sequence). CDR3 in amino acids: CSARGNTIYF. The CDR3 DNA follows: TGCAGTGCTAGGGGAAACACCATATATTTT.

This clone has only a few counts. V usage is TRBV5-6 and J usage is TRBJ2-1; D remains unclear. Looked up from germline, CDR1 is SGHDT and CDR2 is YYEEEE. This CDR3 is 16 amino acids long. V was cut by 5 bases and J by 2 bases, with 17 bases left in between. The CDR3 nucleotides are TGTGCCAGCAGAGCTGGAGTAGCCATAACCTACAATGAGCAGTTCTTC. It yields the protein CASRAGVAITYNEQFF. Full variable domain (outside the CDR3, taken from reference TRBV5-6 and TRBJ2-1): DAGVTQSPTHLIKTRGQQVTLRCSPKSGHDTVSWYQQALGQGPQFIFQYYEEEERQRGNFPDRFSGHQFPNYSSELNVNALLLGDSALYLCASRAGVAITYNEQFFGPGTRLTVL.

J is TRBJ2-1 and V is TRBV11-2, with D tentatively TRBD1 (6 bases). V was clipped by 4 bases and J by 8 bases, with 15 bases between them. CDR1 and CDR2 (germline): SGHAT, FQNNGV. CDR3 length: 14 residues. The CDR3 DNA is TGTGCCAGCAGCTCCGACCTGGGGACATATGAGCAGTTCTTC. It encodes CASSSDLGTYEQFF.

This rearrangement joins TRBV28 to TRBJ2-2; tentative D call: TRBD2 (7 bases). Germline CDR1 and CDR2: MDHEN and SYDVKM. V was shortened by 3 bases and J by 7 bases, with 21 bases between the two germline ends. The CDR3 covers 17 residues. This chain's CDR3 is CASSFPLAGALVGELFF. CDR3 bases: TGTGCCAGCAGTTTTCCTCTCGCGGGGGCGTTAGTCGGGGAGCTGTTTTTT.

This clone was seen a handful of times. The chain couples TRBV5-4 to TRBJ1-4; no firm D call. The CDR3 has 14 residues. V was clipped by 0 bases and J by 8 bases, with 11 bases between them. CDR1 and CDR2 (germline): SGHNT, YYREEE (reference sequence). The CDR3 bases are TGTGCCAGCAGCTTGGCTGTCAGACCCGAAAAACTGTTTTTT. It is translated as CASSLAVRPEKLFF.

The V gene is TRBV9, the J gene TRBJ1-2; tentatively, D is TRBD1 (5 bases). Per germline, CDR1 SGDLS and CDR2 YYNGEE. The CDR3 contains 13 residues. V was trimmed by 0 bases and J by 5 bases, leaving 8 bases between them. CDR3 region: CASSVAGGYGYTF. CDR3 coding DNA: TGTGCCAGCAGCGTAGCTGGGGGTTATGGCTACACCTTC.

The CDR3 bases are TGTGCCAGCAAAGGTTTCAGCTCCTACAATGAGCAGTTCTTC. Translating it yields CASKGFSSYNEQFF. The chain links TRBV28 to TRBJ2-1; no clear D. The CDR3 sequence is 14 residues long. V dropped 7 bases and J dropped 0 bases, with 10 bases sitting between them. Germline CDR1 reads MDHEN; CDR2 reads SYDVKM.

This clone turned up a few times. This sequence joins TRBV20-1 and TRBJ1-2; unclear D gene. This CDR3 spans 10 amino acids. The germline V and J ends were trimmed by 6 bases and 8 bases, with 10 bases remaining between them. Germline CDR1 and CDR2: DFQATT and SNEGSKA (reference sequence). The CDR3 nucleotides read TGCAGTGCCCTCGAAAACGGCTACACCTTC. Its translation is CSALENGYTF.

V usage is TRBV2 and J usage is TRBJ2-7; TRBD1 might be the D (6 bases). V lost 6 bases to trimming and J lost 2 bases, with 14 bases between them. Germline V gene sequence: CDR1 SNHLY, CDR2 FYNNEI. This CDR3 spans 14 amino acids. Here the CDR3 reads CASSQLGQTYEQYF. DNA of the CDR3: TGTGCCAGCAGCCAATTGGGACAAACCTACGAGCAGTACTTC.

This clone came up a few times. The chain carries TRBV7-2 and TRBJ1-3; D gene unclear. From germline, CDR1 is SGHTA and CDR2 FQGNSA. This CDR3 has 16 residues. Deletions cut 5 bases from V and 1 base from J, with 15 bases between. CDR3 bases: TGTGCCAGCAGCGCAGCGGCAATCCTTTCTGGAAACACCATATATTTT. Its protein is CASSAAAILSGNTIYF.

The sample holds a few counts of this clone. The chain links TRBV29-1 to TRBJ2-4; D is perhaps TRBD1 (6 bases). The germline V gene has CDR1 SQVTM and CDR2 ANQGSEA. V lost 4 bases to trimming and J lost 0 bases, with 10 bases between them. The CDR3 consists of 14 residues. The DNA of the CDR3 is TGCAGCGTTGCAGGGGTTCTAGCCAAAAACATTCAGTACTTC. This sequence encodes CSVAGVLAKNIQYF.

The genes are TRBV4-1 and TRBJ1-1; D is ambiguous. CDR1 MGHRA and CDR2 YSYEKL come from the germline V gene. Trimming removed 8 bases at V and 3 bases at J, with 19 bases between. The CDR3 has 15 amino acids. The CDR3 region is CASGGRSDSDTEAFF. Written as DNA, the CDR3 is TGCGCCAGCGGCGGCAGGTCGGATAGTGACACTGAAGCTTTCTTT.

This chain joins TRBV5-4 and TRBJ1-1; D is ambiguous. V was cut by 4 bases and J by 1 base, with 8 bases left in between. In germline, CDR1 is SGHNT, CDR2 YYREEE (reference sequence). The CDR3 totals 13 residues. Here the CDR3 reads CASSATRNTEAFF. The CDR3 nucleotides are TGTGCCAGCAGCGCCACACGGAACACTGAAGCTTTCTTT.

This clone has a handful of counts. The chain recombines TRBV28 with TRBJ2-5; a weak D match, TRBD1 (6 bases). CDR1 and CDR2 (germline): MDHEN, SYDVKM. V gave up 5 bases and J gave up 5 bases, with 12 bases separating them. The CDR3 is 13 amino acids. As DNA, the CDR3 is TGTGCCAGCAGTCAGGGGCGCAGGGAGACCCAGTACTTC. It translates to CASSQGRRETQYF. Full variable domain (rest looked up from reference TRBV28 and TRBJ2-5): DVKVTQSSRYLVKRTGEKVFLECVQDMDHENMFWYRQDPGLGLRLIYFSYDVKMKEKGDIPEGYSVSREKKERFSLILESASTNQTSMYLCASSQGRRETQYFGPGTRLLVL.

This chain joins TRBV4-1 and TRBJ1-6, with D uncertain. Germline-derived CDR1 and CDR2 are MGHRA and YSYEKL. The V end lost 0 bases, the J end lost 4 bases, and 10 bases lay between the germline ends. This CDR3 is built from 16 residues. For the CDR3, the DNA is TGCGCCAGCAGCCAAGAGGCAGTGCTATATAATTCACCCCTCCACTTT. This encodes CASSQEAVLYNSPLHF.

The J gene is TRBJ2-1, the V gene TRBV11-3; D possibly corresponds to TRBD2 (5 bases). Per germline, CDR1 SGHNT and CDR2 YENEEA. The germline V and J ends were trimmed by 1 base and 6 bases, with 16 bases remaining between them. The CDR3 runs 16 residues. The CDR3 nucleotides are TGTGCCAGCAGCTTAGTCGGTGAGATCGGGGTCAATGAGCAGTTCTTC. This translates into CASSLVGEIGVNEQFF. Looking up the rest from reference TRBV11-3 and TRBJ2-1 gives the full variable domain: EAGVVQSPRYKIIEKKQPVAFWCNPISGHNTLYWYLQNLGQGPELLIRYENEEAVDDSQLPKDRFSAERLKGVDSTLKIQPAELGDSAVYLCASSLVGEIGVNEQFFGPGTRLTVL.

This clone showed up just a few times. The V call is TRBV29-1, the J call TRBJ2-7; D may be TRBD2 (5 bases). Germline V gene sequence: CDR1 SQVTM, CDR2 ANQGSEA. The length of the CDR3 is 14 residues. V lost 4 bases, J lost 0 bases, and 13 bases lay in between. The CDR3 nucleotides are TGCAGCGTTGTTGGTAGGGCGGGCTCCTACGAGCAGTACTTC. Amino acid sequence: CSVVGRAGSYEQYF.